The text below deals with one TCR beta chain. The target antigen is unknown. The protocol was immunoSEQ multiplex PCR, while the TCRdb copy is restricted to in-frame clones and leaves out a portion. This table holds about 2.4 million clones, more than 85% found once. The data derive from a study of shared clonotypes between healthy human individuals. In the study overall: Plates per donor: three CD4 naive, three CD4 memory, two CD8 naive, one CD8 memory.

Study-level results: Estimated richness values were generally larger in naive subsets than in memory subsets. Clonotypes not shared had lower generation probabilities than those common to all four donors.

The origin of this receptor is a man aged 18-30 years in good health. Some clones in this sample may be carry-over from other donors' samples. The sequenced sample consisted of naive CD4+ T cells from PBMCs. Subset given: CD45RA+ positively selected.

The CDR3 DNA is TGTGCCATCAGTGAGTATGATGGCACAGGGCAAGAGACCCAGTACTTC. It is translated as CAISEYDGTGQETQYF. The J gene is TRBJ2-5, the V gene TRBV10-3, with D possibly TRBD1 on 6 matching bases. The CDR3 consists of 16 residues. Trimming took off 1 base at V and 2 bases at J, with 14 bases between the two ends. Germline-derived CDR1 and CDR2 are ENHRY and SYGVKD.